This TCR beta chain stems from a study of prognosis after radiotherapy for stage I lung cancer. Overall study: Concurrently with stereotactic body radiotherapy, no other therapy was received by any patient. After radiotherapy, over 14 showed no significant progression while four developed distant metastases (median about seven months).

The CDR3 covers 17 residues. Per the germline V gene, CDR1 is GTSNPN and CDR2 is SVGIG (reference sequence). Researchers used two-round multiplex PCR to amplify TCR beta CDR3 starting from genomic DNA. Every TRBV and TRBJ gene had its own specific primer in first-round PCR. TCRdb processed the multiplex PCR reads anew with MiXCR; each CDR3 protein has one entry. Of 45,000 to 70,000 distinct CDR3 sequences listed, about a quarter are singletons. In the case of this clonotype: One junction end does not reproduce the germline sequence, and a read error may be involved.

Sequences were derived from PBMCs, sampled before or after stereotactic body radiation therapy (not recorded which). The chain combines TRBV30 with TRBJ1-6, with D possibly TRBD1 on 6 matching bases. This receptor was identified in a donor older than 45 with non-small cell lung cancer. The CDR3 reads CAWSVLGGISYNSPPHF. The CDR3 nucleotides are TGTGCCTGGAGTGTACTGGGGGGCATCTCCTATAATTCACCCCCCCACTTT.